These 3 T cell receptor beta chains were all obtained from the same sample, sequenced in a study of OX40 agonist ivuxolimab in advanced cancers. Assay used: immunoSEQ multiplex PCR; TCRdb lists only in-frame clones, some missing. The sample has tens of thousands of clones, approximately 85% seen once. The input for sequencing was CD4+ or CD8+ T cells sorted from blood, taken in a trial of the OX40 agonist ivuxolimab. Source of these receptors: an adult with an advanced solid tumor such as melanoma, head and neck, liver or kidney cancer.

The chain couples TRBV7-2 to TRBJ2-2; D gene ambiguous. The V and J ends lost 1 base and 0 bases respectively, with 15 bases between them. This CDR3 is built from 18 residues. Looked up from germline, CDR1 is SGHTA and CDR2 is FQGNSA. The CDR3 loop is CASSLEAAFAANTGELFF. The CDR3, as DNA: TGTGCCAGCAGCTTAGAGGCAGCTTTCGCCGCGAACACCGGGGAGCTGTTTTTT.

The chain recombines TRBV11-3 with TRBJ2-3; D unclear. V lost 4 bases and J lost 2, with 10 bases in between. This CDR3 is 14 amino acids long. Germline assignment: CDR1 SGHNT and CDR2 YENEEA. The CDR3 DNA sequence: TGTGCCAGCAGCTCTCGCCCTTTCACAGATACGCAGTATTTT. This sequence encodes CASSSRPFTDTQYF.

The rearrangement joins TRBV19 to TRBJ1-1; no firm D call. Trimming removed 5 bases at V and 1 base at J, with 11 bases between. CDR3 length: 14 amino acids. CDR1 LNHDA and CDR2 SQIVND come from the germline V gene (reference sequence). The CDR3 reads CASSLLGSNTEAFF. The CDR3 nucleotides read TGTGCCAGTAGTCTCTTGGGCTCGAACACTGAAGCTTTCTTT.